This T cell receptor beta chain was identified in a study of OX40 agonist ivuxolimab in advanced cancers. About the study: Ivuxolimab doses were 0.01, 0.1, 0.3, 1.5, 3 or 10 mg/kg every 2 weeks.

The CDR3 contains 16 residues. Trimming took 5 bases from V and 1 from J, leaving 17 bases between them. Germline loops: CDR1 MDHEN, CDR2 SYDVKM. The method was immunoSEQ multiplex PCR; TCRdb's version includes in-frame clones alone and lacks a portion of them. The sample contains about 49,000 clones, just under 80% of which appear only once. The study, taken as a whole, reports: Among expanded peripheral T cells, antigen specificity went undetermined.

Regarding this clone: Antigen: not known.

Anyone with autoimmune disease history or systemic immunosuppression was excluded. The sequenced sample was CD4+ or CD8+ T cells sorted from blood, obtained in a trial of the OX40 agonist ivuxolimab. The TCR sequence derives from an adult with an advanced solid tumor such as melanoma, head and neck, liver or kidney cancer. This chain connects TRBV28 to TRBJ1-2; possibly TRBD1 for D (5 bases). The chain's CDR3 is CASSRPNPDINYGYTF. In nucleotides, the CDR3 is TGTGCCAGCAGTAGGCCCAACCCGGACATTAACTATGGCTACACCTTC.